This TCR beta chain is from a study of blood T cell repertoires in COVID-19 (dated by TCRdb to the early 2020s). Concerning the study at large: The collaborator samples originated in the United States, Italy and Spain and spanned the acute and convalescent phases of COVID-19. Samples were obtained from the ongoing ImmuneRACE study (first 160 participants) and from over a thousand subjects provided by 6 global collaborators. The repertoires were made available in a free public database intended to serve as a resource for research on the immune response to SARS-CoV-2. The prospective study material was composed of cDNA or gDNA derived from T cells, B-cell-depleted T cells, or PBMCs. Sample metadata almost always included a de-identified subject ID, COVID-19 status, age in years and sex. Where available, HLA class I and class II types were obtained from metadata supplied by the sample provider rather than from assay-based typing. Subjects who had been exposed to COVID-19, were actively infected with it, or had recovered from it provided the deeply sampled blood TCRbeta repertoires that made up the dataset. Summary of the overall study and its limitations: The amount of clinical and demographic metadata varied by source and participant and was provided uncurated.

V lost 2 bases and J lost 7 bases; the stretch between them is 5 bases long. From cysteine to phenylalanine, the CDR3 is 11 amino acids long. Only the CDR3 part of the read is kept: 33 bases, read in frame from the first base. From the germline V gene, CDR1 is ENHRY and CDR2 is SYGVKD. About this clone itself: No cognate antigen has been identified for it. Base qualities are not at hand, and no much larger clone is one base apart.

At one collaborating source in Seattle, patients were enrolled during active infection and were followed longitudinally through the course of disease. Each collaborating institution followed its own protocols to collect whole blood in K2EDTA tubes. Collaborator samples were shipped for TCRbeta analysis as frozen whole blood, isolated PBMCs, or DNA extracted from either sample type. TCRbeta CDR3 regions were amplified from genomic DNA using the immunoSEQ Assay, a bias-controlled multiplex PCR. As for the authors' bioinformatics: The number of nucleated cells in each sample was estimated from the amplification of reference gene primers within the assay. Sequence reads were collapsed and filtered to measure the absolute abundance of every unique TCRbeta CDR3 rearrangement. For each sample, productive Simpson clonality was calculated by taking the square root of Simpson's diversity index across productive rearrangements. In TCRdb, the immuneACCESS table is reduced to in-frame sequences with V and J assigned. These tables do not hold every clone; where another copy was compared, an unresolved V gene accounts for under half, and the others remain unexplained. Clone size and V and J calls were adopted from that table, with D and trimming inferred from the DNA. The sample records around 210,000 clones, roughly 85% of which are singletons. Approximately 5.1% of the sample belongs to the ten largest clones.

This receptor chain uses TRBV10-3 and TRBJ1-2, with TRBD1 as a weak D call on 5 bases. Sequencing was carried out using peripheral blood. The TCR originated in a man in his fifties or sixties with COVID-19, enrolled during active disease. The CDR3 loop reads CAISETGGYTF. In nucleotides, the sequence is TGTGCCATCAGTGAGACAGGTGGCTACACCTTC.